The 32 T cell receptor beta chains below all came from one sample that was sequenced in a study of identical twins. TCRdb re-called the 5' RACE reads with MiXCR, one entry per CDR3 protein. The table includes 700,000 or so distinct CDR3 sequences, approximately 21% detected once. The data also belong to a second study, concerning T cells expressing NK-cell markers.

The sequenced sample was PBMCs. These receptors all stem from a woman between 18 and 30 years old in good health.

This clonotype showed up just a few times. CDR3 nucleotide sequence: TGTGCCAGCAGCCAAGGAGGGGGTTCGGGCACTGAAGCTTTCTTT. Amino acids: CASSQGGGSGTEAFF. This chain connects TRBV4-2 to TRBJ1-1; the D gene is possibly TRBD1 (6 bases). The CDR3 has 15 amino acids. The V end was cut by 1 base, the J end by 4 bases, with 13 bases between. The germline V gene has CDR1 LGHNA and CDR2 YNFKEQ.

The sample holds a few counts of this clonotype. V usage is TRBV10-3 and J usage is TRBJ1-2, with 9 bases identical to TRBD1. The J segment lost 12 bases and the V segment lost 4 bases, leaving 6 bases of the junction unmatched. The CDR3 is 12 residues long. Germline CDR1 is ENHRY and CDR2 is SYGVKD. CDR3 loop: CAISGGQGIDTF. For the CDR3, the DNA is TGTGCCATCAGTGGGGGACAGGGTATCGACACCTTC.

The rearrangement links TRBV20-1 to TRBJ2-1; 7 bases map to TRBD2. Germline values: CDR1 DFQATT, CDR2 SNEGSKA (reference sequence). Trimming at V came to 2 bases and at J to 7 bases, leaving 8 bases not matched to a gene. This CDR3 spans 14 amino acids. For the CDR3, the DNA is TGCAGTGCTAGACCAGTCCTAGCGGAGAATGAGCAGTTCTTC. Protein sequence: CSARPVLAENEQFF.

This clonotype appeared a few times. The chain has TRBV12-3 or TRBV12-4 and TRBJ1-2; unclear D gene. Trimming left V 6 bases short and J 8 bases short, with 16 bases between. The length of the CDR3 is 13 residues. The CDR3 here is CASSYGGADGYTF. CDR3 in DNA: TGTGCCAGCAGCTATGGAGGCGCCGACGGCTACACCTTC.

This clonotype has ten or more counts. The chain joins TRBV9 to TRBJ2-3; the D gene could be TRBD1 or TRBD2 (5 bases each). Germline lookup yields CDR1 SGDLS and CDR2 YYNGEE. Trimming took off 4 bases at V and 2 bases at J, with 14 bases between the two ends. CDR3 length: 15 amino acids. CDR3 DNA: TGTGCCAGCAGCCGGGGCGAGGATTCCACAGATACGCAGTATTTT. This translates into CASSRGEDSTDTQYF. The full variable domain, its missing parts supplied by reference TRBV9 and TRBJ2-3, is DSGVTQTPKHLITATGQRVTLRCSPRSGDLSVYWYQQSLDQGLQFLIQYYNGEERAKGNILERFSAQQFPDLHSELNLSSLELGDSALYFCASSRGEDSTDTQYFGPGTRLTVL.

This chain links TRBV20-1 with TRBJ2-5; D is perhaps TRBD1 (6 bases). V gave up 5 bases and J gave up 2 bases, with 15 bases separating them. Per germline, CDR1 DFQATT and CDR2 SNEGSKA (reference sequence). The CDR3 sequence is 14 residues long. CDR3 sequence: CSASSQGIQETQYF. In nucleotides, the CDR3 is TGCAGTGCTTCCTCCCAGGGGATACAAGAGACCCAGTACTTC.

This clonotype turned up a few times. This chain uses TRBV7-9 with TRBJ2-5; TRBD2 matches 7 bases. The CDR3 contains 13 residues. The V segment lost 1 base and the J segment 9 bases; nucleotides outside the gene matches: 5. Germline values: CDR1 SEHNR, CDR2 FQNEAQ (reference sequence). CDR3 sequence: CASSLGPGGAQYF. In DNA, the CDR3 is TGTGCCAGCAGCTTAGGGCCGGGAGGAGCCCAGTACTTC.

V and J are TRBV6-5 and TRBJ1-1, with a tentative D call TRBD1 (5 bases). The length of the CDR3 is 14 residues. In germline, CDR1 is MNHEY, CDR2 SVGAGI. V lost 8 bases and J 4 bases, leaving 17 bases between the germline ends. As DNA, the CDR3 is TGTGCCAGCGGATACAGCCAGGGAATCACTGAAGCTTTCTTT. Protein product: CASGYSQGITEAFF.

This clonotype showed up many times. The chain has TRBV29-1 and TRBJ2-3; 12 bases are shared with TRBD2. The CDR3 length is 13 residues. The germline V gene has CDR1 SQVTM and CDR2 ANQGSEA. V dropped 7 bases and J dropped 6; count of bases not matched to a gene: 5. The CDR3 loop reads CSGRLAGVDTQYF. CDR3 DNA: TGCAGCGGGAGACTAGCGGGAGTGGATACGCAGTATTTT.

This clonotype was found a few times. V usage is TRBV28 and J usage is TRBJ2-3, with TRBD2 matching 11 bases. CDR1 and CDR2 from the germline V gene are MDHEN and SYDVKM. J lost 4 bases, V lost 7 bases, and 4 bases had no gene match. The CDR3 has 14 residues. The CDR3 coding sequence is TGTGCCAGCAAGGGACTAGCGGCCGCAGATACGCAGTATTTT. Translating gives CASKGLAAADTQYF.

This clonotype was recorded many times. The chain recombines TRBV6-1 with TRBJ1-6; TRBD1 matches 9 bases. Germline V gene lookup returns CDR1 MNHNS and CDR2 SASEGT. Trimming took 8 bases from V and 5 from J; bases not matched to a gene: 4. The CDR3 spans 14 residues. CDR3: CASGGTGNNSPLHF. The CDR3 nucleotides are TGTGCCAGCGGTGGGACAGGGAATAATTCACCCCTCCACTTT.

The rearrangement joins TRBV7-9 to TRBJ2-3; D is possibly TRBD2 (6 bases). Germline CDR1 is SEHNR and CDR2 is FQNEAQ (reference sequence). The CDR3 is 17 residues long. Trimming took 5 bases from V and 5 from J, leaving 23 bases between them. The CDR3 sequence is CASSERKRASRGDTQYF. CDR3 nucleotide sequence: TGTGCCAGCAGCGAAAGAAAGCGGGCCTCAAGGGGAGATACGCAGTATTTT.

The rearrangement links TRBV19 to TRBJ1-2; 8 bases agree with TRBD1. The ends lost 9 bases at V and 5 bases at J; junction bases unmatched: 8. Germline lookup yields CDR1 LNHDA and CDR2 SQIVND (reference sequence). There are 13 residues in the CDR3. CDR3 residues: CASTRDRIYGYTF. The DNA for the CDR3 is TGTGCCAGCACCCGGGACAGGATATATGGCTACACCTTC.

V gene TRBV12-3 or TRBV12-4 combines with J gene TRBJ2-1; D is perhaps TRBD2 (6 bases). CDR3 length: 15 amino acids. V lost 3 bases to trimming and J lost 0 bases, with 9 bases between them. CDR3 sequence reads: CASSFDGSSYNEQFF. The CDR3 DNA reads TGTGCCAGCAGTTTTGACGGGAGCTCCTACAATGAGCAGTTCTTC.

The rearrangement links TRBV2 to TRBJ1-2; D unclear. Germline V lookup: CDR1 SNHLY, CDR2 FYNNEI. This CDR3 is built from 14 residues. V lost 1 base, J lost 4 bases, and 10 bases lay in between. DNA for the CDR3: TGTGCCAGCAGTGAAGAGGGTCTGAGCTATGGCTACACCTTC. This sequence encodes CASSEEGLSYGYTF.

This clonotype turned up a few times. The V gene is TRBV5-1, the J gene TRBJ2-2, with 8 bases aligning to TRBD2. The CDR3 runs to 15 residues. After removal of 0 bases from V and 4 bases from J, the junction contained 2 bases not matched to a gene. Germline CDR1 and CDR2: SGHRS and YFSETQ. CDR3 DNA sequence: TGCGCCAGCAGCTTGGACGGGAGGGGCACCGGGGAGCTGTTTTTT. Translated: CASSLDGRGTGELFF.

V gene TRBV4-2 combines with J gene TRBJ2-1; 9 nucleotides line up with TRBD2. CDR1 and CDR2 (germline): LGHNA, YNFKEQ. There are 16 residues in the CDR3. Trimming took 0 bases from V and 7 from J; bases not matched to a gene: 7. CDR3 amino acids: CASSQERGGFRNEQFF. The CDR3 DNA is TGTGCCAGCAGCCAAGAGCGGGGGGGCTTTCGGAATGAGCAGTTCTTC.

This clonotype was seen repeatedly, ten times or more. The chain recombines TRBV5-1 with TRBJ2-1; D remains ambiguous. The germline gives CDR1 SGHRS, CDR2 YFSETQ. V lost 1 base and J lost 3, with 8 bases in between. This CDR3 comprises 14 residues. CDR3 residues: CASSLIAGYNEQFF. The DNA for the CDR3 is TGCGCCAGCAGCTTGATAGCTGGCTACAATGAGCAGTTCTTC.

This clonotype was counted ten times or more. The chain links TRBV6-6 to TRBJ2-7; D is unresolved. The germline gives CDR1 MNHNY, CDR2 SVGAGI (reference sequence). V was trimmed by 6 bases and J by 4 bases, leaving 13 bases between them. There are 13 residues in the CDR3. The DNA of the CDR3 is TGTGCCAGCAGCAACCCTGTGGGGTACGAGCAGTACTTC. This sequence encodes CASSNPVGYEQYF.

V and J are TRBV20-1 and TRBJ2-3; 7 bases are a match to TRBD2. The CDR3 has 16 residues. The V gene's germline CDR1 is DFQATT and CDR2 SNEGSKA (reference sequence). The ends lost 0 bases at V and 3 bases at J; junction bases unmatched: 9. CDR3 in DNA: TGCAGTGCTAGAGATTTGGCGGGAGAAAGTACAGATACGCAGTATTTT. Translating it yields CSARDLAGESTDTQYF.

This clonotype was seen ten or more times. CDR3 DNA sequence: TGCGCCAGCACTGAAAAACTGTTTTTT. Amino acids: CASTEKLFF. V is TRBV5-1 and J is TRBJ1-4; D is ambiguous. CDR1 is SGHRS and CDR2 is YFSETQ in the germline V gene. This CDR3 region has 9 residues. Trimming cost V 6 bases and J 7 bases, with 1 base left between them.

The J gene is TRBJ2-7, the V gene TRBV11-2; D is undetermined. The CDR3 runs 15 residues. The V end lost 1 base, the J end lost 4 bases, and 14 bases lay between the germline ends. Germline V gene lookup returns CDR1 SGHAT and CDR2 FQNNGV. The chain's CDR3 is CASSLGILPVYEQYF. The CDR3 DNA reads TGTGCCAGCAGCTTAGGGATTCTCCCCGTATACGAGCAGTACTTC.

Of note for this clonotype: A much larger clone differs from this one at a single base, so this may be a read error. The chain employs TRBV3-1 and TRBJ2-2; 7 positions agree with TRBD1. The CDR3 totals 15 residues. In germline, CDR1 is LGHDT, CDR2 YNNKEL (reference sequence). The CDR3 region is CATSLQGPGGGELFF. DNA of the CDR3: TGTGCCACCAGCCTACAGGGGCCTGGGGGCGGGGAGCTGTTTTTT.

This rearrangement joins TRBV7-2 to TRBJ2-1, with 8 bases matching TRBD2. The germline V gene has CDR1 SGHTA and CDR2 FQGNSA. V lost 2 bases and J lost 9; bases outside the gene matches: 12. This CDR3 has 16 residues. This CDR3 is CASSLPLVPREVEQFF. In nucleotides, the CDR3 is TGTGCCAGCAGCTTACCACTAGTCCCGCGGGAGGTTGAGCAGTTCTTC.

The J gene is TRBJ1-1, the V gene TRBV7-3; D is unclear. The V gene lost 5 bases and the J gene lost 1 base, with 23 bases spanning the gap. The CDR3 contains 18 residues. The germline CDR1 and CDR2 sequences are SGHTA and FQGTGA. The CDR3 bases are TGTGCCAGCAGCCAAGCTCGCATTACCGTTACCCCGAACACTGAAGCTTTCTTT. Translated: CASSQARITVTPNTEAFF.

This chain links TRBV11-3 with TRBJ2-1; TRBD2 matches 11 bases. Germline trimming cut 4 bases from V and 5 bases from J; bases unmatched to any gene: 7. The CDR3 sequence is 16 residues long. Germline CDR1 reads SGHNT; CDR2 reads YENEEA. CDR3 amino acids: CASSSEGLADHNEQFF. CDR3 nucleotides: TGTGCCAGCAGCTCTGAGGGACTAGCGGACCACAATGAGCAGTTCTTC. Complete variable domain (other parts from reference TRBV11-3 and TRBJ2-1): EAGVVQSPRYKIIEKKQPVAFWCNPISGHNTLYWYLQNLGQGPELLIRYENEEAVDDSQLPKDRFSAERLKGVDSTLKIQPAELGDSAVYLCASSSEGLADHNEQFFGPGTRLTVL.

The rearrangement joins TRBV5-5 to TRBJ2-5; D is possibly TRBD1 (6 bases). The ends were cut back, 2 bases at V and 5 bases at J, with 16 bases in the middle. Germline values: CDR1 SGHKS, CDR2 YYEKEE (reference sequence). This CDR3 has 15 residues. CDR3 nucleotide sequence: TGTGCCAGCAGCTTAACTGGGGGCCAGGGGGAGACCCAGTACTTC. This codes for CASSLTGGQGETQYF.

This clonotype was observed at least ten times. This chain links TRBV20-1 with TRBJ2-7; a weak D match, TRBD2 (5 bases). This CDR3 comprises 12 residues. V was shortened by 6 bases and J by 4 bases, with 13 bases between the two germline ends. The germline gives CDR1 DFQATT, CDR2 SNEGSKA (reference sequence). This CDR3 reads CSAQDGNYEQYF. The CDR3, as DNA: TGCAGTGCCCAGGACGGGAATTACGAGCAGTACTTC.

V and J are TRBV3-1 and TRBJ2-3, with D maybe TRBD1 (5 bases). Germline assignment: CDR1 LGHDT and CDR2 YNNKEL (reference sequence). V shed 0 bases and J shed 9 bases, with 16 bases lying between them. The length of the CDR3 is 15 residues. In DNA form, the CDR3 reads TGTGCCAGCAGCCAAGAAAGACAGTCTTTCCCCACGCAGTATTTT. Translating it yields CASSQERQSFPTQYF.

The chain has TRBV4-3 and TRBJ2-2; D is unresolved. This CDR3 spans 16 amino acids. Germline CDR1 and CDR2: LGHNA and YSLEER. V was shortened by 2 bases and J by 5 bases, with 15 bases between the two germline ends. In DNA, the CDR3 is TGCGCCAGCAGCCAAATGGTCGCTAGTTCAACCGGGGAGCTGTTTTTT. This gives the protein CASSQMVASSTGELFF.

This clonotype was detected a few times. The gene calls are TRBV6-6 and TRBJ2-7; D is possibly TRBD1 (5 bases). V was shortened by 7 bases and J by 7 bases, with 11 bases between the two germline ends. Germline CDR1 and CDR2: MNHNY and SVGAGI (reference sequence). The CDR3 runs to 11 residues. The CDR3 region has the DNA TGTGCCAGCACAGGGTGGGGAGAGCAGTACTTC. Its translation: CASTGWGEQYF.

CDR3 amino acids: CASSQATRDYNEQFF. Written as DNA, the CDR3 is TGTGCCAGCAGCCAAGCAACTAGAGACTACAATGAGCAGTTCTTC. The V gene is TRBV3-1, the J gene TRBJ2-1; maybe TRBD2 (5 bases). The CDR3 length is 15 residues. The V gene lost 1 base and the J gene lost 3 bases, with 10 bases spanning the gap. The V gene's germline CDR1 is LGHDT and CDR2 YNNKEL (reference sequence).